This T cell receptor (beta chain) was identified during a study of cytomegalovirus exposure and HLA in healthy donors. Study-wide context: Some 80 million unique TCRs from HLA-typed donors were held in an early data release.

The CDR3 sequence is 13 residues long. Germline lookup yields CDR1 LNHDA and CDR2 SQIVND (reference sequence). J gave up 3 bases and V 10 bases, and 8 bases lay outside the gene matches. This clone was seen once. PCR involved 60 Vbeta and 13 Jbeta primers. Using immunoSEQ multiplex PCR, the repertoire was profiled, and TCRdb retains in-frame clones only, with some absent. Here the sample spans fewer than 200,000 clones, about 85% being singletons. This sequence originates from a woman aged 45-60 years in good health and CMV-seropositive. The chain couples TRBV19 to TRBJ1-1; the match to TRBD1 covers 7 bases. Material for sequencing was PBMCs. CDR3 region: CATSITGDTEAFF. CDR3 coding DNA: TGTGCCACCTCTATTACAGGGGACACTGAAGCTTTCTTT.